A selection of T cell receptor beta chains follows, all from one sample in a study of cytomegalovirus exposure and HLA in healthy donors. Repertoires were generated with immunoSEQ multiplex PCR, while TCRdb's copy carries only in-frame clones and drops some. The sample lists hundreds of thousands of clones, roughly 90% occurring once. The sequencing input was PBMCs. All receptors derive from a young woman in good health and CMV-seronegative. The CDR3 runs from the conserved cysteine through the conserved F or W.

CASSDRGYEQYF,TRBV2,TRBJ2-7
CASSRGQGTEAFF,TRBV7-3,TRBJ1-1
CSSSSSNTEAFF,TRBV7-9,TRBJ1-1
CASSLAGSSTDTQYF,TRBV5-1,TRBJ2-3
CASSFKGIYEQYF,TRBV27,TRBJ2-7
CASSYGDRGLGYTF,TRBV5-1,TRBJ1-2
CASSPGGGAEAFF,TRBV6-4,TRBJ1-1
CASRTGGQGGSPLHF,TRBV6-5,TRBJ1-6
CASSEQGAPNEKLFF,TRBV7-8,TRBJ1-4
CASSGPSASYEQYF,TRBV4-2,.
CASSAGLAGVEQFF,TRBV7-6,TRBJ2-1
CASSFTGGPDTQYF,TRBV5-1,TRBJ2-3
CASSSTGGGGFQPQHF,TRBV7-8,TRBJ1-5
CASSIWGYGGGTYNEQFF,TRBV19,TRBJ2-1
CASSIEKQHYEQYF,TRBV19,TRBJ2-7
CASTITSGGYEQYF,TRBV5-1,TRBJ2-7
CASGGTFYEQYF,TRBV12-5,TRBJ2-7
CASSFRTGVSEAFF,TRBV27,TRBJ1-1
CASSEYSGTGGYEQYF,TRBV6-1,TRBJ2-7
CASSQGEGAIRSTLYNSPLHF,TRBV4-2,TRBJ1-6
CASSVDSLGNYEQYF,TRBV9,TRBJ2-7
CASSLESGANYGYTF,TRBV11-2,TRBJ1-2
CASSSLSNQPQHF,TRBV9,TRBJ1-5
CSVPGQADYGYTF,TRBV29-1,TRBJ1-2
CASSPGGSYNSPLHF,TRBV18,TRBJ1-6
CASSYGPYEQYF,TRBV6-6,TRBJ2-7
CASSPRPSGGTTDTQYF,TRBV5-1,TRBJ2-3
CASSLDGDRGLEKLFF,TRBV5-1,TRBJ1-4
CATSVPRGEIYEQYF,TRBV15,TRBJ2-7
CASSQATSGGAGEQFF,TRBV4-1,TRBJ2-1
CASSQGAAGQGIDGYTF,TRBV4-2,TRBJ1-2
CASSLGQRETYEQYF,TRBV5-1,TRBJ2-7